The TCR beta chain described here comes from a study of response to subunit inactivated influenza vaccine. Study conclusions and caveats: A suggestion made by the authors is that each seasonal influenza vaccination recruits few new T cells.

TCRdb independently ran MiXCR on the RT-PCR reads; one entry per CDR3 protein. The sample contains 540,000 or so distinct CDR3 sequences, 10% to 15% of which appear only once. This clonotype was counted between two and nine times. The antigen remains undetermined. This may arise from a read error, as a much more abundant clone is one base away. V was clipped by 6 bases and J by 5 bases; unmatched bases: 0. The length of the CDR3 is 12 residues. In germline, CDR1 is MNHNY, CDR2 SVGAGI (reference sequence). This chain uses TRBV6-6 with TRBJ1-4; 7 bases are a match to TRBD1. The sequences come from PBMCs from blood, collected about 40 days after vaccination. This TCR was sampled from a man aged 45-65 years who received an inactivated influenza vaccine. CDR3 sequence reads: CASRTGNEKLFF. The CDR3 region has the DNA TGTGCCAGCAGGACAGGGAATGAAAAACTGTTTTTT.